Listed below are T cell receptor beta chains from one sample, sequenced in a study of blood T cells in healthy people across ages. TCRdb recomputed calls from the 5' RACE reads with MiXCR, one row per CDR3 protein. The data hold over 1,500,000 distinct CDR3 sequences, with about 39% observed a single time. Source material: blood. These receptors all come from a human donor in good health. The CDR3 runs from the conserved cysteine through the conserved F or W. A D gene is named only where the DNA matches it firmly. The listing skips clone size in some rows; elsewhere it reads once, few, many or a size class.

V gene	D gene	J gene	clone size	CDR3 protein	CDR3 DNA
TRBV6-5	NA	TRBJ2-1	NA	CASRSPSGRSEQFF	TGTGCCAGCAGGTCGCCCTCAGGGAGATCAGAGCAGTTCTTC
TRBV4-2	NA	TRBJ1-5	many	CASSQVSDGSNQPQHF	TGTGCCAGCAGCCAAGTCTCAGATGGGAGCAATCAGCCCCAGCATTTT
TRBV20-1	TRBD1	TRBJ2-7	NA	CSARDLGTGVYEQYF	TGCAGTGCTAGAGACCTCGGGACAGGGGTGTACGAGCAGTACTTC
TRBV18	TRBD1	TRBJ1-6	few	CASSPANRGPNSPLHF	TGTGCCAGCTCACCCGCTAACAGGGGACCTAATTCACCCCTCCACTTT
TRBV12-3/TRBV12-4	TRBD1	TRBJ2-2	NA	CASRGGQGRLGELFF	TGTGCCAGCAGGGGGGGACAGGGGAGACTCGGGGAGCTGTTTTTT
TRBV20-1	NA	TRBJ2-1	NA	CSARHGTLNEQFF	TGCAGTGCTAGACACGGGACTCTCAATGAGCAGTTCTTC
TRBV20-1	NA	TRBJ2-1	NA	CSAREGTQINEQFF	TGCAGTGCTAGAGAGGGGACTCAGATCAATGAGCAGTTCTTC
TRBV29-1	NA	TRBJ1-1	NA	CSVESSRDTEAFF	TGCAGCGTTGAGTCCAGTAGGGACACTGAAGCTTTCTTT
TRBV28	NA	TRBJ2-7	few	CASSPGWTSYEQYF	TGTGCCAGCAGTCCCGGGTGGACGAGCTACGAGCAGTACTTC
TRBV4-1	TRBD1	TRBJ1-2	few	CASSQVRQGYGYTF	TGCGCCAGCAGCCAAGTCCGACAGGGCTATGGCTACACCTTC
TRBV5-4	NA	TRBJ2-5	many	CASSSTGTKTQYF	TGTGCCAGCAGCTCTACGGGAACGAAGACCCAGTACTTC
TRBV12-3/TRBV12-4	NA	TRBJ2-1	NA	CASRLGGSDNEQFF	TGTGCCAGCAGGTTAGGAGGGTCAGACAATGAGCAGTTCTTC
TRBV6-6	NA	TRBJ1-1	NA	CASSPLGEGEAFF	TGTGCCAGCAGTCCCTTAGGGGAGGGTGAAGCTTTCTTT
TRBV25-1	TRBD2	TRBJ2-5	NA	CASSSKGDYKETQYF	TGTGCCAGCAGTTCAAAAGGGGACTATAAAGAGACCCAGTACTTC
TRBV29-1	TRBD1	TRBJ1-1	NA	CSVVTGTGTEAFF	TGCAGCGTTGTGACAGGGACGGGCACTGAAGCTTTCTTT
TRBV5-1	TRBD2	TRBJ2-1	few	CASSLALETSDFNEQFF	TGCGCCAGCAGCTTGGCCCTTGAGACTAGCGATTTTAATGAGCAGTTCTTC
TRBV20-1	TRBD1	TRBJ1-2	NA	CSARDQWTGVYYGYTF	TGCAGTGCTAGAGATCAATGGACAGGGGTATACTATGGCTACACCTTC
TRBV6-5	TRBD1	TRBJ1-4	few	CASSYDSQGGHEKLFF	TGTGCCAGCAGTTACGACTCACAGGGGGGACATGAAAAACTGTTTTTT
TRBV4-1	NA	TRBJ2-1	few	CASSQVQGSHNEQFF	TGCGCCAGCAGCCAAGTTCAGGGTTCACACAATGAGCAGTTCTTC
TRBV4-3	TRBD1	TRBJ2-7	NA	CASSQDWTGPGEQYF	TGCGCCAGCAGCCAAGATTGGACAGGGCCCGGCGAGCAGTACTTC
TRBV10-3	NA	TRBJ2-3	few	CATEAGPGRVDTQYF	TGTGCCACCGAAGCAGGACCGGGGCGAGTGGATACGCAGTATTTT
TRBV4-2	TRBD1	TRBJ1-5	NA	CAGADRANQPQHF	TGTGCCGGCGCGGACAGGGCCAATCAGCCCCAGCATTTT
TRBV28	TRBD1	TRBJ2-5	NA	CASRPPGQQETQYF	TGTGCCAGCAGACCGCCGGGACAGCAAGAGACCCAGTACTTC
TRBV5-1	NA	TRBJ2-2	few	CATGTMNTGELFF	TGCGCAACCGGGACAATGAACACCGGGGAGCTGTTTTTT
TRBV7-2	TRBD1	TRBJ2-7	NA	CASSRDRAASYEQYF	TGTGCCAGCAGCCGGGACAGGGCGGCATCCTACGAGCAGTACTTC
TRBV12-3/TRBV12-4	TRBD1	TRBJ2-7	few	CASRATTGAAYEQYF	TGTGCCAGCAGAGCCACGACAGGGGCCGCCTACGAGCAGTACTTC
TRBV7-6	NA	TRBJ1-1	NA	CAGSLHQGNTEAFF	TGTGCCGGCAGCTTACATCAGGGCAACACTGAAGCTTTCTTT
TRBV20-1	TRBD2	TRBJ2-1	NA	CSAVERGAHNEQFF	TGCAGTGCAGTAGAGCGGGGGGCCCACAATGAGCAGTTCTTC
TRBV25-1	NA	TRBJ1-1	few	CASSEGWGNTEAFF	TGTGCCAGCAGTGAAGGCTGGGGGAACACTGAAGCTTTCTTT
TRBV12-3/TRBV12-4	TRBD1	TRBJ2-5	many	CASSSQTGVGETQYF	TGTGCCAGCAGTTCCCAGACAGGGGTCGGGGAGACCCAGTACTTC
TRBV10-3	NA	TRBJ1-2	NA	CAISGDGINYGYTF	TGTGCCATCAGTGGGGACGGGATTAACTATGGCTACACCTTC
TRBV7-6	NA	TRBJ1-2	NA	CASSRIAEGHDGYTF	TGTGCCAGCAGCCGCATCGCGGAGGGACATGATGGCTACACCTTC
TRBV20-1	NA	TRBJ1-5	NA	CSAPAGGERNQPQHF	TGCAGTGCTCCCGCCGGGGGAGAGCGCAATCAGCCCCAGCATTTT
TRBV19	NA	TRBJ1-5	NA	CASSIGLSFRPDHQPQHF	TGTGCCAGTAGTATAGGCCTCTCTTTTCGGCCTGATCATCAGCCCCAGCATTTT
TRBV7-2	NA	TRBJ1-1	few	CASSSSPGTHAAAFF	TGTGCCAGCAGCTCCAGCCCCGGGACTCACGCCGCAGCTTTCTTT
TRBV5-1	TRBD1	TRBJ1-2	NA	CASSKNRGVYGYTF	TGCGCCAGCAGCAAAAACAGGGGTGTCTATGGCTACACCTTC